A single sample is the source of the 20 T cell receptor beta chains below, sequenced in a study of CXCR3-negative and CXCR3-positive naive CD8 T cells. General observations from the study: CXCR3-expressing naive cells carried TRB CDR3s more hydrophobic than those of CXCR3-negative naive cells.

cDNA libraries for TRB were generated by 5' RACE incorporating UMI labels. TCRdb re-called the 5' RACE reads and catalogs CDR3 proteins one per entry, DNA excluded. The data include fewer than 90,000 distinct CDR3 sequences; the top ten clones carry 0.53%. Their specific antigens are unknown. Sequenced material: naive CXCR3+ CD8+ T cells from blood. Subset specified: CD45RO-CCR7+CD27+CD95- naive CD8+ T cells expressing CXCR3 (TNR3+). Source of these receptors: a human donor in good health. Some clones in this sample may be carry-over from other donors' samples.

The V gene is TRBV9, the J gene TRBJ2-1. The CDR3 runs to 17 residues. Germline assignment: CDR1 SGDLS and CDR2 YYNGEE. The CDR3: CASSVASLLADGDEQFF. Using reference TRBV9 and TRBJ2-1 for the parts outside the CDR3, the full variable domain is DSGVTQTPKHLITATGQRVTLRCSPRSGDLSVYWYQQSLDQGLQFLIQYYNGEERAKGNILERFSAQQFPDLHSELNLSSLELGDSALYFCASSVASLLADGDEQFFGPGTRLTVL.

The CDR3 loop reads CATSSPRRGRETQYF. The genes are TRBV15 and TRBJ2-5; TCRdb designates TRBD1, a call that cannot be tested without DNA. Per germline, CDR1 LNHNV and CDR2 YYDKDF (reference sequence). This CDR3 contains 15 residues. Full variable domain (missing parts from reference TRBV15 and TRBJ2-5): DAMVIQNPRYQVTQFGKPVTLSCSQTLNHNVMYWYQQKSSQAPKLLFHYYDKDFNNEADTPDNFQSRRPNTSFCFLDIRSPGLGDTAMYLCATSSPRRGRETQYFGPGTRLLVL.

The chain uses TRBV11-2 and TRBJ2-3. The CDR3 extends over 13 amino acids. Germline CDR1 SGHAT, CDR2 FQNNGV. Here the CDR3 reads CASSLNRRDTQYF.

The CDR3 loop is CASSEQGEGYTF. The chain links TRBV2 to TRBJ1-2; TCRdb returns TRBD1, unconfirmable since there is no DNA. Germline V gene data show CDR1 as SNHLY and CDR2 as FYNNEI. CDR3 length equals 12 residues.

The rearrangement joins TRBV11-3 to TRBJ2-5; with no DNA, the TCRdb D assignment of TRBD1 cannot be verified. CDR1 and CDR2 from the germline V gene are SGHNT and YENEEA. The CDR3 length is 14 residues. CDR3 residues: CASSSRGSMETQYF.

J is TRBJ2-7 and V is TRBV5-1; lacking DNA, the TRBD2 call made by TCRdb goes unchecked. The CDR3 is made up of 14 amino acids. Germline assignment: CDR1 SGHRS and CDR2 YFSETQ. CDR3 sequence reads: CASSRLAGGNEQYF. Together with reference TRBV5-1 and TRBJ2-7, the CDR3 gives the full variable domain: KAGVTQTPRYLIKTRGQQVTLSCSPISGHRSVSWYQQTPGQGLQFLFEYFSETQRNKGNFPGRFSGRQFSNSRSEMNVSTLELGDSALYLCASSRLAGGNEQYFGPGTRLTVT.

The chain combines TRBV12-3 or TRBV12-4 with TRBJ1-1. The CDR3 loop spans 13 amino acids. CDR3 loop: CASRPRQTLKAFF.

V and J are TRBV15 and TRBJ2-3. The CDR3 runs 15 residues. CDR1 and CDR2 from the germline V gene are LNHNV and YYDKDF (reference sequence). The CDR3 loop is CATSRGVTSTDTQYF.

The gene calls are TRBV29-1 and TRBJ1-2. The CDR3 totals 14 residues. Per germline, CDR1 SQVTM and CDR2 ANQGSEA. The CDR3 reads CSVAGTSRNYGYTF.

The chain couples TRBV6-2 or TRBV6-3 to TRBJ2-1; the D call from TCRdb, TRBD1, cannot be confirmed without DNA. The V gene's germline CDR1 is MNHEY and CDR2 SVGEGT. This CDR3 is built from 15 residues. The CDR3 region is CASSYRTGEYNEQFF.

The chain employs TRBV7-9 and TRBJ2-7; the TRBD2 assignment by TCRdb is unverifiable without DNA. Germline V lookup: CDR1 SEHNR, CDR2 FQNEAQ (reference sequence). This CDR3 contains 15 residues. The CDR3 is CASSFDSGLTYEQYF.

This chain uses TRBV6-2 or TRBV6-3 with TRBJ1-2. The CDR3 is 16 residues long. Germline V gene lookup returns CDR1 MNHEY and CDR2 SVGEGT. The CDR3 sequence: CASSYATPLVDYGYTF.

The rearrangement joins TRBV7-9 to TRBJ2-2. From germline, CDR1 is SEHNR and CDR2 FQNEAQ (reference sequence). The CDR3 spans 13 residues. CDR3 residues: CASSTQVFEELFF.

V is TRBV6-2 or TRBV6-3 and J is TRBJ2-5; TCRdb lists TRBD1, though no DNA is available to test this call. Germline loops: CDR1 MNHEY, CDR2 SVGEGT. The CDR3 runs to 17 residues. This CDR3 reads CASNPRQLNPHQETQYF.

The chain is built from TRBV20-1 and TRBJ2-7; TCRdb selects TRBD1, and the lack of DNA leaves this call unchecked. The CDR3 extends over 15 amino acids. Per the germline V gene, CDR1 is DFQATT and CDR2 is SNEGSKA (reference sequence). CDR3 amino acids: CSAPEVLKPGYEQYF.

This chain joins TRBV9 and TRBJ1-2; there is no DNA to check the TCRdb D call of TRBD1. CDR3 length: 16 residues. Germline V gene sequence: CDR1 SGDLS, CDR2 YYNGEE. CDR3 loop: CASSFTDRATNYGYTF.

J is TRBJ1-2 and V is TRBV5-5; checking the TCRdb D call of TRBD1 is not possible without DNA. The CDR3 has 17 amino acids. Germline V gene data show CDR1 as SGHKS and CDR2 as YYEKEE (reference sequence). CDR3 loop: CASSGGQDLPANYGYTF. The entire variable domain, with the rest obtained from reference TRBV5-5 and TRBJ1-2, is as follows: DAGVTQSPTHLIKTRGQQVTLRCSPISGHKSVSWYQQVLGQGPQFIFQYYEKEERGRGNFPDRFSARQFPNYSSELNVNALLLGDSALYLCASSGGQDLPANYGYTFGSGTRLTVV.

The chain carries TRBV4-2 and TRBJ2-3; the TCRdb D gene call, TRBD1, has no DNA to confirm it. The germline V gene has CDR1 LGHNA and CDR2 YNFKEQ. This CDR3 is 14 amino acids long. CDR3 sequence reads: CASSRDQDTDTQYF.

This rearrangement joins TRBV29-1 to TRBJ1-1; the TCRdb D gene call, TRBD1, has no DNA to confirm it. The CDR3 length is 17 residues. Per germline, CDR1 SQVTM and CDR2 ANQGSEA. The CDR3 loop reads CSVNGNRGQVEGTEAFF.

The chain couples TRBV29-1 to TRBJ2-2; the D gene TCRdb calls, TRBD1, cannot be checked with no DNA. CDR3 length: 15 amino acids. Germline values: CDR1 SQVTM, CDR2 ANQGSEA. The chain's CDR3 is CSADAGGQNTGELFF.